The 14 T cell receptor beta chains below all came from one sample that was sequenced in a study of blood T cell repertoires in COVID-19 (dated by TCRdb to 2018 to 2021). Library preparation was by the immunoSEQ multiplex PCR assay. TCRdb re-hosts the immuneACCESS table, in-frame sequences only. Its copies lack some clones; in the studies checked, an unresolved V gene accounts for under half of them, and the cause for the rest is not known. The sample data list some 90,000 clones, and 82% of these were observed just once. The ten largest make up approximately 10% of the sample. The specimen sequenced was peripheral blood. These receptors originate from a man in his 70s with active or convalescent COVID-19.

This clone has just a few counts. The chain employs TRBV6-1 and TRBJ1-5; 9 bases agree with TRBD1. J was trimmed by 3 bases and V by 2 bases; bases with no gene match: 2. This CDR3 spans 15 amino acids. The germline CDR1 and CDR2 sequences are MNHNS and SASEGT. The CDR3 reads CASSERDRVNQPQHF. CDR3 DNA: TGTGCCAGCAGTGAACGGGACAGGGTCAATCAGCCCCAGCATTTT.

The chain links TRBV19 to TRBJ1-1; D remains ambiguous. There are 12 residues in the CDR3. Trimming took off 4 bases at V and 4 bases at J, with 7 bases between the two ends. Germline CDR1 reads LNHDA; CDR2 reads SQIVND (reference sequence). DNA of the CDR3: TGTGCCAGTAGTACGAGTGGCACTGAAGCTTTCTTT. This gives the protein CASSTSGTEAFF.

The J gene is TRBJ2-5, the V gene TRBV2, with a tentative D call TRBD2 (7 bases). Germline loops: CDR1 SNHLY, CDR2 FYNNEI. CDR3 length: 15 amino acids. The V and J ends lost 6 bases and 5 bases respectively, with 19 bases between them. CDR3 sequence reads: CASSGGPSAGETQYF. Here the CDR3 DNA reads TGTGCCAGCAGCGGGGGGCCCTCCGCAGGGGAGACCCAGTACTTC.

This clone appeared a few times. The CDR3 here is CASSHRTGKTDTQYF. CDR3 bases: TGTGCCAGCAGCCACAGGACAGGTAAAACAGATACGCAGTATTTT. The chain has TRBV14 and TRBJ2-3, with 7 nucleotides matching TRBD1. Trimming at V came to 3 bases and at J to 3 bases, leaving 6 bases not matched to a gene. Germline V gene data show CDR1 as SGHDN and CDR2 as FVKESK. The CDR3 extends over 15 amino acids. Complete variable domain (other parts from reference TRBV14 and TRBJ2-3): EAGVTQFPSHSVIEKGQTVTLRCDPISGHDNLYWYRRVMGKEIKFLLHFVKESKQDESGMPNNRFLAERTGGTYSTLKVQPAELEDSGVYFCASSHRTGKTDTQYFGPGTRLTVL.

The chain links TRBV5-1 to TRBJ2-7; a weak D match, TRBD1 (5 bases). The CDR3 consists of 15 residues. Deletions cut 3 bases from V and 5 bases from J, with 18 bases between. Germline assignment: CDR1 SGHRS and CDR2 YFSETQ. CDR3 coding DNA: TGCGCCAGCAGCTCGAACAGGCGCTCCTATGACGAGCAGTACTTC. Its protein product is CASSSNRRSYDEQYF.

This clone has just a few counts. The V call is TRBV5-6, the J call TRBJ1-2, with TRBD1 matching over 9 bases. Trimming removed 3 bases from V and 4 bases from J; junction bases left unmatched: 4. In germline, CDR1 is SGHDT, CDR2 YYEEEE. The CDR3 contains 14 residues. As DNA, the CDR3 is TGTGCCAGCAGCTGGGGACAGGGTCCCTATGGCTACACCTTC. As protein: CASSWGQGPYGYTF. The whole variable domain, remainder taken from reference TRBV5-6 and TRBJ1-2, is DAGVTQSPTHLIKTRGQQVTLRCSPKSGHDTVSWYQQALGQGPQFIFQYYEEEERQRGNFPDRFSGHQFPNYSSELNVNALLLGDSALYLCASSWGQGPYGYTFGSGTRLTVV.

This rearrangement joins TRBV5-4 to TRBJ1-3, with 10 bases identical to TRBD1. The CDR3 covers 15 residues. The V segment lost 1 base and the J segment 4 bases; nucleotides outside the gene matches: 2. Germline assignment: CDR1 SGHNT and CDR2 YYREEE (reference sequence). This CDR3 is CASSLMTGGGNTIYF. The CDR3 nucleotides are TGTGCCAGCAGCTTGATGACAGGGGGCGGAAACACCATATATTTT.

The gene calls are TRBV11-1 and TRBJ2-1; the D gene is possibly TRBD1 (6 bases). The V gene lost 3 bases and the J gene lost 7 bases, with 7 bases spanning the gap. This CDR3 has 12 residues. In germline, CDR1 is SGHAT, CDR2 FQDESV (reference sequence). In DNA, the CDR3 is TGTGCCAGCAGCTTCAGGGGAAATGAGCAGTTCTTC. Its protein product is CASSFRGNEQFF.

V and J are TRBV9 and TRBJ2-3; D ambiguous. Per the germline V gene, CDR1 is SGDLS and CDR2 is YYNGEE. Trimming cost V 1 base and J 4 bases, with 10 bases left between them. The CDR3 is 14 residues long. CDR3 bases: TGTGCCAGCAGCGTAAGGATAGCCGCAGATACGCAGTATTTT. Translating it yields CASSVRIAADTQYF.

The DNA for the CDR3 is TGTGCCAGCAGCCAGGCGGACAGGGTAGATGGCTACACCTTC. It yields the protein CASSQADRVDGYTF. The rearrangement joins TRBV3-1 (or the pseudogene TRBV3-2) to TRBJ1-2; 8 nucleotides align to TRBD1. CDR1 and CDR2 (germline): LGHDT, YNNKEL (reference sequence). The CDR3 consists of 14 residues. After removal of 3 bases from V and 6 bases from J, the junction contained 6 bases not matched to a gene.

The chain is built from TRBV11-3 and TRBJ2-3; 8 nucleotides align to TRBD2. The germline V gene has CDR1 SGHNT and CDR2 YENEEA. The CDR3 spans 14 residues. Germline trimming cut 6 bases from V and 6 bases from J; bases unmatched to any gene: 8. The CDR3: CASSLRASGDTQYF. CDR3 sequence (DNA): TGTGCCAGCAGTCTCAGGGCTAGCGGGGATACGCAGTATTTT.

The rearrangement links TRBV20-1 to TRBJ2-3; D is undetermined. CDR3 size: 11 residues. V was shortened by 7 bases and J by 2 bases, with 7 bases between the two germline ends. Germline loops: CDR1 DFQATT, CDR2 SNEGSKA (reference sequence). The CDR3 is CSGAVTDTQYF. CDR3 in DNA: TGCAGTGGAGCCGTCACAGATACGCAGTATTTT.

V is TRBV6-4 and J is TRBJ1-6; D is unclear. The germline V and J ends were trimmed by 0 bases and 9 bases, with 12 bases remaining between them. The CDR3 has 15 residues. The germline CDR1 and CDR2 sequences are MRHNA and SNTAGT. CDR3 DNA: TGTGCCAGCAGTGACTCGGCTGGAGTTGGTTCACCCCTCCACTTT. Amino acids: CASSDSAGVGSPLHF.

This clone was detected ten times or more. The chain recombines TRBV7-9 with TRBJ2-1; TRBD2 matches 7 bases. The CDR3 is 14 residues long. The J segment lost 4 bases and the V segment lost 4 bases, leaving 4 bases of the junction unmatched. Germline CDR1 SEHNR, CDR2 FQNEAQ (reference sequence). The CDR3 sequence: CASSSKGGYNEQFF. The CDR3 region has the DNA TGTGCCAGCAGCTCCAAGGGAGGGTACAATGAGCAGTTCTTC. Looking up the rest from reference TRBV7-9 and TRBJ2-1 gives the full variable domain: DTGVSQNPRHKITKRGQNVTFRCDPISEHNRLYWYRQTLGQGPEFLTYFQNEAQLEKSRLLSDRFSAERPKGSFSTLEIQRTEQGDSAMYLCASSSKGGYNEQFFGPGTRLTVL.